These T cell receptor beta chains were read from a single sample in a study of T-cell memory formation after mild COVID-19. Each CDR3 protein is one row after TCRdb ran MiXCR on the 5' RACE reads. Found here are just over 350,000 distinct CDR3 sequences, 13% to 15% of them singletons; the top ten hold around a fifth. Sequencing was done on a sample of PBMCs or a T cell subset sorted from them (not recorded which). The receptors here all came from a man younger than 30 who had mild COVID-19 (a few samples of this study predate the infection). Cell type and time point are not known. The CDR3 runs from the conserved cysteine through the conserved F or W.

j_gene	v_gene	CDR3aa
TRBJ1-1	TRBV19	CASSMGQGHAEAFF
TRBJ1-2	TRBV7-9	CASSLYGDGYTF
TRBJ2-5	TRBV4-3	CASSEGNAQYF
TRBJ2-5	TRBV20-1	CSARAGTGRETQYF
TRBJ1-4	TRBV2	CASSDGTGEKLFF
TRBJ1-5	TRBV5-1	CASSRKGGQPQHF
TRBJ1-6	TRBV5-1	CASNPDGFYNSPLHF
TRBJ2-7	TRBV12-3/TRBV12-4	CASSFRGSGGSYEQYF
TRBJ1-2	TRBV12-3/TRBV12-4	CASSPDIALGYTF
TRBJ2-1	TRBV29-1	CSVEAYSASSYNEQFF
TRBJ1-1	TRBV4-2	CASSQAQVTEAFF
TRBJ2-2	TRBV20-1	CSARDRDRETNTGELFF
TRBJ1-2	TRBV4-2	CASSHGGSGTNYGYTF
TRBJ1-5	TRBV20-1	CSASPRTGNQPQHF
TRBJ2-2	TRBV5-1	CASSLRQNTGELFF
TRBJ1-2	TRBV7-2	CASSPYTLYGYTF
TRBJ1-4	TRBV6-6	CASSSLGSTNEKLFF
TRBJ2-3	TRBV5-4	CASSSSGTSGSDTQYF
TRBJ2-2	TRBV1	CTSSQNSSATDGELFF
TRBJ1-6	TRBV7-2	CASSLARGAPLHF
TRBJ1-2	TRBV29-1	CSVQSGLYGYTF
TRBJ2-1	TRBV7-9	CASSLPELNEQFF
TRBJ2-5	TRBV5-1	CASSTGQGFETQYF
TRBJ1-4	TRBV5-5	CASSGRPLSGGLLNEKLFF
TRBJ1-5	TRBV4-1	CASSQAQGKNQPQHF
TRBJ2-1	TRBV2	CASSERVWNEQFF
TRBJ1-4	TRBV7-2	CASSLDRRTAEKLFF
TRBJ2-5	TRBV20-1	CSARRGQAQETQYF
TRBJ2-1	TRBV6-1	CASSELAGGAPPYNEQFF
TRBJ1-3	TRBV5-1	CASSITGDSGNTIYF
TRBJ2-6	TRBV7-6	CASSLVGQGSSGANVLTF
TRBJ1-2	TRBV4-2	CASSQQGRPYGYTF
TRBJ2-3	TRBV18	CASSPGRGDTQYF
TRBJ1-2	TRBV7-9	CASSLLRLNGYTF
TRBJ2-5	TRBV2	CASSQAGPFQETQYF
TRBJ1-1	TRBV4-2	CASSQGSLNTEAFF